The sequence of this T cell receptor (beta chain) was determined in a study of blood T cell repertoires in COVID-19. Across the study: Acute and convalescent COVID-19 specimens originated in the United States, Italy and Spain. PBMCs, B-cell-depleted T cells, or T cells were the source of the cDNA or gDNA that made up the material.

Per the authors' pipeline: Reference gene primers were amplified, and this amplification served to estimate nucleated cell counts. The assay was immunoSEQ multiplex PCR, and TCRdb's table has in-frame clones only and misses some. That table gives V, J and clone size, and the DNA gave D and trimming. Among roughly 250,000 clones listed, nearly 85% were seen once. Trimming cost V 6 bases and J 7 bases; bases outside gene matches: 9. The CDR3 spans 15 residues. The V gene's germline CDR1 is MNHEY and CDR2 SVGAGI. The specimen sequenced was peripheral blood. This TCR came from a human donor in a cohort sampled during active COVID-19. The chain couples TRBV6-5 to TRBJ2-7; 13 nucleotides agree with TRBD2. CDR3 protein: CASSRRLAGGEEQYF. CDR3 nucleotides: TGTGCCAGCAGCCGAAGACTAGCGGGAGGAGAGGAGCAGTACTTC.